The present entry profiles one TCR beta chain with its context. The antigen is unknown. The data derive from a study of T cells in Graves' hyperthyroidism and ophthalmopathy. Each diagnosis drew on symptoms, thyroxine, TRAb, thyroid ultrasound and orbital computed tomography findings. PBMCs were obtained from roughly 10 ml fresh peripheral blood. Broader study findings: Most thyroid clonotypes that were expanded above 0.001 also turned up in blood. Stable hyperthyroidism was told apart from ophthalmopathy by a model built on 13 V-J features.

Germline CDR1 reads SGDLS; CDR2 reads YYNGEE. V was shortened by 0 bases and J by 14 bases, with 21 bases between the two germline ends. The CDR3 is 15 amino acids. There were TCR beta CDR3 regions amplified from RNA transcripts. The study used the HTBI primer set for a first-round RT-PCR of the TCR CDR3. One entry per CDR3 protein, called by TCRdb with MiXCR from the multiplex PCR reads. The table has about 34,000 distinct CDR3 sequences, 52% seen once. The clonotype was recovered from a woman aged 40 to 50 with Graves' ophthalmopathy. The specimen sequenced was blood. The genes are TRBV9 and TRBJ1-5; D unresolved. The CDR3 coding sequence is TGTGCCAGCAGCGTAGCAACATCGAATCGGTACAATGAGCATTTT. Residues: CASSVATSNRYNEHF. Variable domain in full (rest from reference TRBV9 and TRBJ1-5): DSGVTQTPKHLITATGQRVTLRCSPRSGDLSVYWYQQSLDQGLQFLIQYYNGEERAKGNILERFSAQQFPDLHSELNLSSLELGDSALYFCASSVATSNRYNEHFGDGTRLSIL.